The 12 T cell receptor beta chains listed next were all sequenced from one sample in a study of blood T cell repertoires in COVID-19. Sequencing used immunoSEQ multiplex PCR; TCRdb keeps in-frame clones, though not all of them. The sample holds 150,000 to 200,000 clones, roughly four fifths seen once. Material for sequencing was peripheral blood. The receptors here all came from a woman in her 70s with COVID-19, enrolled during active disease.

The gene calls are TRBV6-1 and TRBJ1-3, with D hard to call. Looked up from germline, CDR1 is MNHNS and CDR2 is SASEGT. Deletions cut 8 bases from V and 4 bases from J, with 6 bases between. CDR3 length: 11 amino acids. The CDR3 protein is CASWQGNTIYF. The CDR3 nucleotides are TGTGCCAGCTGGCAGGGAAACACCATATATTTT.

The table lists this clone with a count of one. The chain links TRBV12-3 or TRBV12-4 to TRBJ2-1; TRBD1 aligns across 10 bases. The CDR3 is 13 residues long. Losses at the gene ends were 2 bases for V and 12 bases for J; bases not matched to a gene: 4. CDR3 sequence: CASSLWDRGMQFF. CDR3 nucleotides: TGTGCCAGCAGTTTATGGGACAGGGGAATGCAGTTCTTC.

Here the CDR3 DNA reads TGTGCCAGCAGCCAAGTTTCTTCCTCCTACAATGAGCAGTTCTTC. This gives the protein CASSQVSSSYNEQFF. The chain is built from TRBV3-1 (or the pseudogene TRBV3-2) and TRBJ2-1, with no clear D. Germline V gene data show CDR1 as LGHDT and CDR2 as YNNKEL (reference sequence). The germline V and J ends were trimmed by 1 base and 0 bases, with 7 bases remaining between them. The CDR3 runs 15 residues.

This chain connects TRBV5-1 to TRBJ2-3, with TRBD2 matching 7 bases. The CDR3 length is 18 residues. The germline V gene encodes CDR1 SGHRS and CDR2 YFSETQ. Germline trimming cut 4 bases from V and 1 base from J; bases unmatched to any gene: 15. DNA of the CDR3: TGCGCCAGCAGCGCCCGCCGCGGTTCAGGGAGGGGCACAGATACGCAGTATTTT. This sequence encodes CASSARRGSGRGTDTQYF. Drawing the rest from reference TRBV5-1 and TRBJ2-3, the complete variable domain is KAGVTQTPRYLIKTRGQQVTLSCSPISGHRSVSWYQQTPGQGLQFLFEYFSETQRNKGNFPGRFSGRQFSNSRSEMNVSTLELGDSALYLCASSARRGSGRGTDTQYFGPGTRLTVL.

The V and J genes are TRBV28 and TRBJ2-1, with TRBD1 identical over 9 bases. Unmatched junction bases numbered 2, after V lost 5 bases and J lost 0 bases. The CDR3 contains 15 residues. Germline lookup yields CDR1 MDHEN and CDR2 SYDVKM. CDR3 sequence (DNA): TGTGCCAGCAGTCCGACAGGGGGCTCCTACAATGAGCAGTTCTTC. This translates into CASSPTGGSYNEQFF.

CDR3 residues: CASSVSGAITEAFF. The CDR3 region has the DNA TGTGCCAGCAGTGTCTCAGGGGCGATCACTGAAGCTTTCTTT. The gene calls are TRBV2 and TRBJ1-1; TRBD1 is a possible D gene (6 bases). The germline gives CDR1 SNHLY, CDR2 FYNNEI. The CDR3 runs 14 residues. The ends were cut back, 4 bases at V and 4 bases at J, with 13 bases in the middle.

The CDR3 DNA follows: TGTGCCAGCAGTTACCAAGGGGCGTACACTGAAGCTTTCTTT. It encodes CASSYQGAYTEAFF. This rearrangement joins TRBV6-2 or TRBV6-3 to TRBJ1-1; a weak D match, TRBD1 (5 bases). This CDR3 has 14 residues. Trimming removed 2 bases at V and 3 bases at J, with 10 bases between. Germline loops: CDR1 MNHEY, CDR2 SVGEGT.

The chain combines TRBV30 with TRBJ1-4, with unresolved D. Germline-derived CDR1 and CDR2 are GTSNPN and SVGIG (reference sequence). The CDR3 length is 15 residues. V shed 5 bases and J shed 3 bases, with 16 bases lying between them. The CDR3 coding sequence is TGTGCCTGGTCCACGACCCGCGGGGCTAATGAAAAACTGTTTTTT. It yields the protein CAWSTTRGANEKLFF.

The CDR3 bases are TGTGCCAGTAGTATGGCTAGCGGGATCGATGAGCAGTTCTTC. Amino acids: CASSMASGIDEQFF. V usage is TRBV19 and J usage is TRBJ2-1; 9 bases are shared with TRBD2. This CDR3 spans 14 amino acids. Germline CDR1 and CDR2: LNHDA and SQIVND (reference sequence). Germline trimming cut 3 bases from V and 8 bases from J; bases unmatched to any gene: 5.

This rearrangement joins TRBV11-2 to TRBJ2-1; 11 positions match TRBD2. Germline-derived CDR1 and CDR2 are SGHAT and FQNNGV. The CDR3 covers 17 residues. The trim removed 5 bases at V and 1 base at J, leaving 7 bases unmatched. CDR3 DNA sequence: TGTGCCAGCAGCATGACTCGACTAGCGGGATCCTACAATGAGCAGTTCTTC. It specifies CASSMTRLAGSYNEQFF. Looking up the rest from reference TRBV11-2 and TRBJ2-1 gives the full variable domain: EAGVAQSPRYKIIEKRQSVAFWCNPISGHATLYWYQQILGQGPKLLIQFQNNGVVDDSQLPKDRFSAERLKGVDSTLKIQPAKLEDSAVYLCASSMTRLAGSYNEQFFGPGTRLTVL.

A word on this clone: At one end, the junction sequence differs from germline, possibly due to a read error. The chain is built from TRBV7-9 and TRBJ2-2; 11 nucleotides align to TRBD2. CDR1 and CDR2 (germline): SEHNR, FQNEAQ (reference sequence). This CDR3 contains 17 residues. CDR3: CAGRRLAGNANTGELFF. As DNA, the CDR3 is TGTGCCGGCAGAAGACTAGCGGGAAATGCGAACACCGGGGAGCTGTTTTTT.

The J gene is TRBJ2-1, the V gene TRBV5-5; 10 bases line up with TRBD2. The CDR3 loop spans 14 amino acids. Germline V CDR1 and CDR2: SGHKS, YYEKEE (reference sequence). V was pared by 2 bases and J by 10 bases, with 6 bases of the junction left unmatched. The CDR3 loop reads CASSLAGGTGEQFF. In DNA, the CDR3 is TGTGCCAGCAGCTTAGCGGGAGGGACGGGGGAGCAGTTCTTC.